This TCR beta chain is from a study of blood T cell repertoires in COVID-19 (dated by TCRdb to about 2020). Regarding the research as a whole: The collaborator samples originated in the United States, Italy and Spain and spanned the acute and convalescent phases of COVID-19. The material from the prospective study consisted of cDNA or gDNA derived from T cells, B-cell-depleted T cells, or PBMCs. Where HLA class I and class II types were available, the types were taken from metadata supplied by the sample provider, not from assay-based typing. A freely available public database, intended as a resource for researchers studying the immune response to SARS-CoV-2, is where the repertoires were released. Samples came from the ongoing ImmuneRACE study (first 160 participants) plus 1,254 subjects from 6 global collaborators. The sample metadata nearly always contained a de-identified subject ID, COVID-19 status, age in years and sex. Subjects who had been exposed to COVID-19, were actively infected with it, or had recovered from it provided the deeply sampled blood TCRbeta repertoires that made up the dataset. What the research found in general, with its limitations: The quantity of clinical and demographic metadata differed by source and by participant and was supplied without curation.

Worth noting for this clone: Its specific antigen is unknown. No much larger clonotype is one base removed from it; base qualities were not supplied.

TCRbeta CDR3 regions were amplified from genomic DNA using the immunoSEQ Assay, a bias-controlled multiplex PCR. The original pipeline was this. Within the assay, amplification of reference gene primers was used to estimate how many nucleated cells each sample contained. Sequence reads were collapsed and filtered to measure the absolute abundance of every unique TCRbeta CDR3 rearrangement. For each sample, productive Simpson clonality was calculated as the square root of Simpson's diversity index over productive rearrangements. Here the immuneACCESS table is served through TCRdb, limited to in-frame sequences with V and J called. Missing clones are a known gap in these copies; in checked studies unresolved V genes cover under half, and the rest lacks a known reason. The V and J calls and clone size were taken over from that table, and D and trimming were inferred from the DNA. For this sample there are 150,000 or so clones; about four fifths appear just once. The ten largest clones capture 0.5% to 0.65% of the sample.

Clipping removes 3 bases from V and 4 bases from J, with 15 as the unmatched junction base count. From cysteine to phenylalanine, the CDR3 is 18 amino acids long. The kept DNA is CDR3 alone, 54 bases in frame from the first base. CDR1 is given as ENHRY and CDR2 as SYGVKD, both from the germline V gene. Collaborating institutions collected whole blood in K2EDTA tubes following their own protocols. For TCRbeta analysis, collaborators shipped samples as frozen whole blood, isolated PBMCs, or DNA extracted from either of those sample types. The sequence links TRBV10-3 to TRBJ1-2, and 9 bases in between align with TRBD1. The sequencing input was peripheral blood. The clonotype was recovered from a man aged 60-69 years with acute or convalescent COVID-19. The CDR3 sequence is CAISEPGGQGSSRYGYTF. The DNA is as follows: TGTGCCATCAGTGAACCCGGAGGACAGGGGTCTTCCCGCTATGGCTACACCTTC.